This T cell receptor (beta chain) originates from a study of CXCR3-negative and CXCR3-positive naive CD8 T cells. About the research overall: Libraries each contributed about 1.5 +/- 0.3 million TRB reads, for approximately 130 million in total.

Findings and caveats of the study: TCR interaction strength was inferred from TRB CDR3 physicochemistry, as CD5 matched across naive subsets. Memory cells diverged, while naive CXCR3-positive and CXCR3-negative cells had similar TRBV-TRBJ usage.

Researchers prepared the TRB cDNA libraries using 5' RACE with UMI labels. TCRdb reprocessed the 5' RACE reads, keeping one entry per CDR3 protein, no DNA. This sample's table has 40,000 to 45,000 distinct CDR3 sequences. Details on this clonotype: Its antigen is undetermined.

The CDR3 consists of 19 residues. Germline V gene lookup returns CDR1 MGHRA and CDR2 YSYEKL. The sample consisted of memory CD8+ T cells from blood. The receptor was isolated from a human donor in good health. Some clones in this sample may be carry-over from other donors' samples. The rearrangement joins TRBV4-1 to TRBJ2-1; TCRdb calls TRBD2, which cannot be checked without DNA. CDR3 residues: CASSQEGRRSGRPGNEQFF.